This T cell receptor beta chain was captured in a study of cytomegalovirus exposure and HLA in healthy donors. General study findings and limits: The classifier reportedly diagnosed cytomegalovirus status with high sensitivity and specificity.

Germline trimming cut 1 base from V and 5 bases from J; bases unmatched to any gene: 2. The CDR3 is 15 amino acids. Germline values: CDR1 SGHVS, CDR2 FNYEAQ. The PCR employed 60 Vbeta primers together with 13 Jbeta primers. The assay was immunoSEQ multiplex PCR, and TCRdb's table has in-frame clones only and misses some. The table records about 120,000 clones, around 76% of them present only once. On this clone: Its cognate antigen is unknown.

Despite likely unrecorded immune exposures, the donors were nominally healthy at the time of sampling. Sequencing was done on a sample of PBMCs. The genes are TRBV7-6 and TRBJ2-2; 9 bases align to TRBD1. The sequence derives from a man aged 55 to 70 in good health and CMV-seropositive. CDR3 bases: TGTGCCAGCAGCTTAGGACAGGGGGGTACCGGGGAGCTGTTTTTT. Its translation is CASSLGQGGTGELFF.